Below are 29 T cell receptor beta chains sequenced from a single sample in a study of blood T cell repertoires in COVID-19. Clones were sequenced by immunoSEQ multiplex PCR, and TCRdb holds only the in-frame ones, with some missing. The sample lists 100,000 or so clones, around 81% seen once, with 9.4% in the top ten. The sample was peripheral blood. The receptors derive from an older woman with acute or convalescent COVID-19.

V gene TRBV5-8 combines with J gene TRBJ1-1, with D perhaps matching TRBD1 (5 bases). Per germline, CDR1 SGHTS and CDR2 YDEGEE. This CDR3 contains 14 residues. Trimming cost V 4 bases and J 4 bases, with 14 bases left between them. The CDR3 region is CASSRGLGGTEAFF. The CDR3 DNA follows: TGTGCCAGCAGCCGGGGGTTGGGAGGCACTGAAGCTTTCTTT. Full variable domain (outside the CDR3, taken from reference TRBV5-8 and TRBJ1-1): EAGVTQSPTHLIKTRGQQATLRCSPISGHTSVYWYQQALGLGLQFLLWYDEGEERNRGNFPPRFSGRQFPNYSSELNVNALELEDSALYLCASSRGLGGTEAFFGQGTRLTVV.

The chain is built from TRBV2 and TRBJ1-1; TRBD1 matches 10 bases. CDR1 SNHLY and CDR2 FYNNEI come from the germline V gene. Unmatched junction bases numbered 7, after V lost 3 bases and J lost 6 bases. The CDR3 is 15 amino acids. The CDR3 bases are TGTGCCAGCAGTGATCGGGACAGGGGTTCACCTGAAGCTTTCTTT. Its translation: CASSDRDRGSPEAFF.

The V call is TRBV4-3, the J call TRBJ2-3; 7 bases fit TRBD1. In germline, CDR1 is LGHNA, CDR2 YSLEER. This CDR3 contains 18 residues. Trimming at V came to 4 bases and at J to 2 bases, leaving 15 bases not matched to a gene. The CDR3 nucleotides read TGCGCCAGCAGCCGGGAAGCCCCTGGGCAGGGGGTCACAGATACGCAGTATTTT. Translated: CASSREAPGQGVTDTQYF.

This chain links TRBV28 with TRBJ2-6; D is undetermined. The CDR3 has 19 residues. V dropped 2 bases and J dropped 0 bases, with 17 bases sitting between them. CDR1 is MDHEN, CDR2 SYDVKM, per germline. The CDR3 DNA reads as TGTGCCAGCAGTTTAACCCTCGCTGAGCTTAGCTCTGGGGCCAACGTCCTGACTTTC. Protein: CASSLTLAELSSGANVLTF. The whole variable domain, remainder taken from reference TRBV28 and TRBJ2-6, is DVKVTQSSRYLVKRTGEKVFLECVQDMDHENMFWYRQDPGLGLRLIYFSYDVKMKEKGDIPEGYSVSREKKERFSLILESASTNQTSMYLCASSLTLAELSSGANVLTFGAGSRLTVL.

The chain has TRBV28 and TRBJ1-1; 7 nucleotides match TRBD1. CDR1 and CDR2 from the germline V gene are MDHEN and SYDVKM. CDR3 length: 17 residues. The V segment lost 5 bases and the J segment 1 base; nucleotides outside the gene matches: 13. DNA for the CDR3: TGTGCCAGCAGTGTTCAGGGGGTAGGAATAAGGAACACTGAAGCTTTCTTT. The encoded protein is CASSVQGVGIRNTEAFF. The variable domain in full, with the rest retrieved from reference TRBV28 and TRBJ1-1, is DVKVTQSSRYLVKRTGEKVFLECVQDMDHENMFWYRQDPGLGLRLIYFSYDVKMKEKGDIPEGYSVSREKKERFSLILESASTNQTSMYLCASSVQGVGIRNTEAFFGQGTRLTVV.

This sequence joins TRBV7-3 and TRBJ2-7, with unresolved D. The CDR3 has 14 amino acids. Germline loops: CDR1 SGHTA, CDR2 FQGTGA. V was pared by 1 base and J by 6 bases, with 13 bases between. CDR3 loop: CASSLMGAEPEQYF. Written as DNA, the CDR3 is TGTGCCAGCAGCTTAATGGGTGCGGAGCCCGAGCAGTACTTC.

The CDR3 coding sequence is TGTGCCAGCAGTTACCAAGCTTCCTACGAGCAGTACTTC. Encoded protein: CASSYQASYEQYF. The chain couples TRBV6-5 to TRBJ2-7; D call uncertain. The CDR3 sequence is 13 residues long. V lost 2 bases, J lost 1 base, and 6 bases lay in between. Per the germline V gene, CDR1 is MNHEY and CDR2 is SVGAGI.

The chain has TRBV6-6 and TRBJ2-7, with D tentatively TRBD2 (6 bases). Germline CDR1 reads MNHNY; CDR2 reads SVGAGI (reference sequence). Between the trimmed V and J ends, which lost 2 bases and 4 bases, there was a span of 12 bases. The length of the CDR3 is 14 residues. CDR3 DNA: TGTGCCAGCAGTTACCCGGGGGAATCGTACGAGCAGTACTTC. Amino acids: CASSYPGESYEQYF.

This clone was seen only a few times. The V and J genes are TRBV7-9 and TRBJ1-2, with 7 bases fitting TRBD1. The ends lost 4 bases at V and 8 bases at J; junction bases unmatched: 13. The germline V gene has CDR1 SEHNR and CDR2 FQNEAQ (reference sequence). This CDR3 is 15 amino acids long. CDR3 coding DNA: TGTGCCAGCAGCTCCTTACTAGACAGGGCGAAGGGCTACACCTTC. As protein: CASSSLLDRAKGYTF. Complete variable domain (other parts from reference TRBV7-9 and TRBJ1-2): DTGVSQNPRHKITKRGQNVTFRCDPISEHNRLYWYRQTLGQGPEFLTYFQNEAQLEKSRLLSDRFSAERPKGSFSTLEIQRTEQGDSAMYLCASSSLLDRAKGYTFGSGTRLTVV.

In this sample, this clone turned up a few times. J is TRBJ1-3 and V is TRBV7-2; D not resolved. The CDR3 consists of 16 residues. The V gene lost 1 base and the J gene lost 4 bases, with 14 bases spanning the gap. Germline V lookup: CDR1 SGHTA, CDR2 FQGNSA. For the CDR3, the DNA is TGTGCCAGCAGCTTAGTTGTGGGAGACCCAGGAAACACCATATATTTT. Translation gives CASSLVVGDPGNTIYF.

The chain couples TRBV27 to TRBJ1-1, with TRBD1 matching 9 bases. CDR3 size: 16 residues. V was pared by 5 bases and J by 0 bases, with 7 bases of the junction left unmatched. Germline CDR1 reads MNHEY; CDR2 reads SMNVEV (reference sequence). The CDR3 here is CASSITGGSMNTEAFF. DNA of the CDR3: TGTGCCAGCAGTATTACAGGGGGCTCGATGAACACTGAAGCTTTCTTT.

The chain uses TRBV19 and TRBJ2-2, with TRBD2 as a possible D gene (6 bases). With 3 bases removed from V and 5 bases from J, the gap between germline ends came to 16 bases. Germline V CDR1 and CDR2: LNHDA, SQIVND (reference sequence). This CDR3 is built from 16 residues. The CDR3 reads CASSIGGIRETGELFF. For the CDR3, the DNA is TGTGCCAGTAGTATTGGGGGGATAAGGGAAACCGGGGAGCTGTTTTTT.

The chain employs TRBV30 and TRBJ2-1, with D possibly being TRBD2 (6 bases). Trimming stripped 2 bases from V and 8 bases from J, with 13 bases between. In germline, CDR1 is GTSNPN, CDR2 SVGIG (reference sequence). The CDR3 extends over 13 amino acids. The CDR3 region is CAWSRGLRDEQFF. The CDR3 bases are TGTGCCTGGAGTCGGGGGTTAAGGGATGAGCAGTTCTTC.

The chain combines TRBV6-4 with TRBJ2-3, with D possibly being TRBD2 (5 bases). CDR3 length: 14 residues. CDR1 is MRHNA, CDR2 SNTAGT, per germline. V was cut by 4 bases and J by 6 bases, with 14 bases left in between. The CDR3 region has the DNA TGTGCCAGCAGTGTAGGGTGGGAGAGTGATACGCAGTATTTT. Translation gives CASSVGWESDTQYF.

The chain carries TRBV7-9 and TRBJ2-7, with 9 nucleotides matching TRBD1. The junction had 5 bases not matched to a gene; V was cut back by 4 bases and J by 1 base. Looked up from germline, CDR1 is SEHNR and CDR2 is FQNEAQ (reference sequence). The CDR3 extends over 15 amino acids. CDR3 region: CASSSGQGPSYEQYF. The DNA of the CDR3 is TGTGCCAGCAGCTCCGGACAGGGGCCATCCTACGAGCAGTACTTC.

The chain carries TRBV9 and TRBJ1-2, with 9 bases that match TRBD1. J gave up 4 bases and V 2 bases, and 3 bases lay outside the gene matches. The germline CDR1 and CDR2 sequences are SGDLS and YYNGEE. The CDR3 runs 14 residues. The CDR3 region is CASSVGQGSYGYTF. For the CDR3, the DNA is TGTGCCAGCAGCGTCGGACAGGGGAGCTATGGCTACACCTTC. The variable domain in full, with the rest retrieved from reference TRBV9 and TRBJ1-2, is DSGVTQTPKHLITATGQRVTLRCSPRSGDLSVYWYQQSLDQGLQFLIQYYNGEERAKGNILERFSAQQFPDLHSELNLSSLELGDSALYFCASSVGQGSYGYTFGSGTRLTVV.

This chain links TRBV12-3 or TRBV12-4 with TRBJ2-1; 10 bases fit TRBD1. This CDR3 is 13 amino acids long. Trimming cost V 3 bases and J 8 bases; bases outside gene matches: 1. The CDR3 protein is CASSFGQGDEQFF. The CDR3 DNA reads TGTGCCAGCAGTTTTGGACAGGGGGATGAGCAGTTCTTC.

The V call is TRBV4-1, the J call TRBJ1-4, with 7 bases lining up with TRBD1. J lost 10 bases, V lost 0 bases, and 5 bases had no gene match. Looked up from germline, CDR1 is MGHRA and CDR2 is YSYEKL. The CDR3 totals 14 residues. The CDR3 spells CASSQDRQGVKLFF. For the CDR3, the DNA is TGCGCCAGCAGCCAAGATAGGCAGGGGGTAAAACTGTTTTTT.

This chain connects TRBV4-3 to TRBJ1-2, with 10 bases fitting TRBD1. CDR1 LGHNA and CDR2 YSLEER come from the germline V gene. The ends lost 8 bases at V and 4 bases at J; junction bases unmatched: 10. This CDR3 spans 15 amino acids. For the CDR3, the DNA is TGCGCCAGCCAGGGGGACAGGGGTTCGACCTATGGCTACACCTTC. Translation: CASQGDRGSTYGYTF.

This rearrangement joins TRBV12-3 or TRBV12-4 to TRBJ1-2; D uncertain. Trimming removed 1 base at V and 8 bases at J, with 5 bases between. This CDR3 has 11 residues. The CDR3 loop reads CASSLGEGYTF. The CDR3 nucleotides read TGTGCCAGCAGTTTAGGAGAAGGCTACACCTTC.

V and J are TRBV30 and TRBJ2-1; D is perhaps TRBD1 (6 bases). Germline V gene data show CDR1 as GTSNPN and CDR2 as SVGIG (reference sequence). Between the trimmed V and J ends, which lost 1 base and 2 bases, there was a span of 9 bases. The CDR3 covers 14 residues. CDR3 in DNA: TGTGCCTGGAGTGGGGGGCGCCCCTACAATGAGCAGTTCTTC. Translated: CAWSGGRPYNEQFF.

The chain is built from TRBV6-6 and TRBJ2-7; D possibly corresponds to TRBD1 (6 bases). The CDR3 consists of 15 residues. Germline V gene lookup returns CDR1 MNHNY and CDR2 SVGAGI (reference sequence). The V end lost 5 bases, the J end lost 0 bases, and 14 bases lay between the germline ends. The CDR3 loop reads CASSPTRDNSYEQYF. The CDR3 DNA reads as TGTGCCAGCAGTCCAACCCGGGACAACTCCTACGAGCAGTACTTC.

The V and J genes are TRBV7-2 and TRBJ2-7; weak D call: TRBD2 (6 bases). CDR3 length: 15 residues. V dropped 5 bases and J dropped 2 bases, with 16 bases sitting between them. Germline V CDR1 and CDR2: SGHTA, FQGNSA. The CDR3 region is CASSSTLAEPYEQYF. CDR3 in DNA: TGTGCCAGCAGCAGCACCTTAGCGGAGCCCTACGAGCAGTACTTC.

The sample holds a few counts of this clone. The chain combines TRBV11-2 with TRBJ1-1; 7 bases align to TRBD1. The V and J ends lost 1 base and 4 bases, in that order; junction bases with no gene match: 9. The V gene's germline CDR1 is SGHAT and CDR2 FQNNGV. This CDR3 region has 16 residues. CDR3 residues: CASSLVTGARFTEAFF. The CDR3 DNA sequence: TGTGCCAGCAGCTTAGTCACAGGGGCACGATTCACTGAAGCTTTCTTT.

The chain has TRBV27 and TRBJ2-7, with D maybe TRBD2 (5 bases). Germline assignment: CDR1 MNHEY and CDR2 SMNVEV (reference sequence). The germline V and J ends were trimmed by 4 bases and 3 bases, with 13 bases remaining between them. The CDR3 sequence is 14 residues long. CDR3 nucleotide sequence: TGTGCCAGCAGTTCCCCGGGTCGGGGCTACGAGCAGTACTTC. Its translation is CASSSPGRGYEQYF.

J is TRBJ2-5 and V is TRBV3-1 (or the pseudogene TRBV3-2), with a tentative D call TRBD1 (6 bases). CDR3 length: 21 amino acids. Trimming removed 0 bases at V and 1 base at J, with 27 bases between. The germline gives CDR1 LGHDT, CDR2 YNNKEL (reference sequence). The CDR3 loop reads CASSQERNDRIVIYFQETQYF. In DNA, the CDR3 is TGTGCCAGCAGCCAAGAGCGAAACGACAGGATAGTAATATACTTCCAAGAGACCCAGTACTTC.

The chain carries TRBV5-1 and TRBJ2-3; TRBD2 is a possible D gene (6 bases). Germline lookup yields CDR1 SGHRS and CDR2 YFSETQ. The CDR3 extends over 13 amino acids. V lost 4 bases to trimming and J lost 5 bases, with 11 bases between them. The CDR3 nucleotides are TGCGCCAGCAGCCCCGCCGGGGGAGATACGCAGTATTTT. Translating it yields CASSPAGGDTQYF.

This clone was recorded a few times. The chain recombines TRBV3-1 (or the pseudogene TRBV3-2) with TRBJ2-2; unclear D gene. This CDR3 is built from 15 residues. Germline CDR1 reads LGHDT; CDR2 reads YNNKEL (reference sequence). Trimming took 4 bases from V and 4 from J, leaving 13 bases between them. CDR3 DNA: TGTGCCAGCAGCCCTTACCTGAGCCGCACCGGGGAGCTGTTTTTT. Translated, it gives CASSPYLSRTGELFF.

This chain joins TRBV3-1 (or the pseudogene TRBV3-2) and TRBJ1-4; 9 bases match TRBD1. This CDR3 comprises 15 residues. J gave up 7 bases and V 4 bases, and 7 bases lay outside the gene matches. The germline V gene encodes CDR1 LGHDT and CDR2 YNNKEL (reference sequence). CDR3 DNA sequence: TGTGCCAGCAGCCTAGCGACAGGGGGAAGTGAAAAACTGTTTTTT. Translated, it gives CASSLATGGSEKLFF.